The sequence of this T cell receptor (beta chain) was determined in a study of blood T cell repertoires in COVID-19 (dated by TCRdb to about 2020). Regarding the research as a whole: Samples from collaborators originated in the United States, Italy and Spain and spanned both the acute and convalescent phases of COVID-19. The samples were drawn from the first 160 participants of the ongoing ImmuneRACE study and from 1,254 subjects provided by 6 global collaborators. Deeply sampled blood TCRbeta repertoires from subjects exposed to, actively infected with, or recovered from COVID-19 were included in the dataset. Where HLA class I and class II types were available, the types were taken from metadata supplied by the sample provider, not from assay-based typing. The sample metadata nearly always contained a de-identified subject ID, COVID-19 status, age in years and sex. The repertoires were made available in a free public database intended to serve as a resource for research on the immune response to SARS-CoV-2. The prospective study material was composed of cDNA or gDNA derived from T cells, B-cell-depleted T cells, or PBMCs. The study at large found these results: The amount of clinical and demographic metadata varied by source and participant and was provided uncurated.

The junction carries 16 bases between V and J, which are trimmed by 3 bases and 2 bases respectively. The CDR3, from cysteine to phenylalanine, totals 15 residues. Kept here is only the CDR3 DNA, which spans 45 bases and is read in frame from base 1. CDR1 and CDR2, looked up from the germline V gene (reference sequence), are GTSNPN and SVGIG. TCRbeta CDR3 regions were amplified from genomic DNA using the immunoSEQ Assay, a bias-controlled multiplex PCR. Concerning the study's data processing: Nucleated cell counts per sample were estimated from amplification of reference gene primers within the assay. Sequence reads were collapsed and filtered to measure the absolute abundance of every unique TCRbeta CDR3 rearrangement. For each sample, productive Simpson clonality was calculated as the square root of Simpson's diversity index across productive rearrangements. The table was pulled from immuneACCESS by TCRdb, which kept in-frame rearrangements only. Such tables lose some clones; where checked, under half of the loss comes from unresolved V genes, and the rest has no known cause. From that table come the V and J calls and clone size; the DNA was used to work out D and trimming. Recorded for this sample are 130,000 to 150,000 clones; approximately 83% of them occurred a single time. 6.5% to 9.5% of the sample comes from the top ten.

Comment on this clone: What this receptor recognizes is not known. Base qualities are not recorded, but no much larger clone differs from it by a single base.

One collaborating source in Seattle enrolled patients while the patients were actively infected and followed the patients over time throughout the course of disease. Collaborating institutions collected whole blood in K2EDTA tubes following their own protocols. Collaborator samples were shipped for TCRbeta analysis as frozen whole blood, isolated PBMCs, or DNA extracted from either sample type. The source material was peripheral blood. Rearrangement joined TRBV30 to TRBJ1-2; the D gene is possibly TRBD1, with 6 bases matching. The TCR was taken from a woman in her sixties or seventies with COVID-19, enrolled during active disease. DNA sequence: TGTGCCTGGAGGGCGTCGACAGGAAGGAACTATGGCTACACCTTC. Its protein product is CAWRASTGRNYGYTF.